The next 25 T cell receptor beta chains were all read from a single sample in a study of PD-1 blockade in mismatch repair-deficient tumors. Some clones are missing from TCRdb's copy, which holds only in-frame ones; the method was immunoSEQ multiplex PCR. The repertoire holds roughly 70,000 clones, with 78% as singletons. The sample here was peripheral blood, taken 2 weeks after starting pembrolizumab. The receptors stem from an adult with mismatch repair-deficient cancer.

The count of this clone is one. V gene TRBV10-3 combines with J gene TRBJ2-3; D is unresolved. This CDR3 spans 15 amino acids. Germline-derived CDR1 and CDR2 are ENHRY and SYGVKD. Trimming took off 3 bases at V and 0 bases at J, with 10 bases between the two ends. Here the CDR3 reads CAISDVGVSTDTQYF. CDR3 in DNA: TGTGCCATCAGTGACGTCGGAGTCAGCACAGATACGCAGTATTTT.

The gene calls are TRBV6-5 and TRBJ2-5; 9 nucleotides agree with TRBD1. The ends lost 4 bases at V and 3 bases at J; junction bases unmatched: 3. The CDR3 sequence is 14 residues long. Germline V lookup: CDR1 MNHEY, CDR2 SVGAGI. CDR3 sequence (DNA): TGTGCCAGCAGTTCGACAGGGGGAGAAGAGACCCAGTACTTC. Encoded protein: CASSSTGGEETQYF.

This chain joins TRBV14 and TRBJ1-2; the D gene is possibly TRBD1 (5 bases). Germline assignment: CDR1 SGHDN and CDR2 FVKESK. The CDR3 spans 15 residues. V was clipped by 0 bases and J by 13 bases, with 21 bases between them. This chain's CDR3 is CASSQDWGPLSGTTF. DNA for the CDR3: TGTGCCAGCAGCCAAGATTGGGGCCCCCTATCTGGGACCACCTTC.

The chain joins TRBV7-9 to TRBJ2-7; D perhaps matches TRBD1 (7 bases). The V end lost 5 bases, the J end lost 0 bases, and 20 bases lay between the germline ends. This CDR3 has 17 amino acids. CDR1 is SEHNR and CDR2 is FQNEAQ in the germline V gene (reference sequence). The CDR3 nucleotides are TGTGCCAGCAGCCCCTGGAGGGACAGAGCGAGCTCCTACGAGCAGTACTTC. This encodes CASSPWRDRASSYEQYF.

The chain has TRBV11-2 and TRBJ2-1; TRBD2 is a possible D gene (5 bases). CDR1 is SGHAT and CDR2 is FQNNGV in the germline V gene. Trimming took 3 bases from V and 7 from J, leaving 10 bases between them. This CDR3 has 13 residues. In DNA form, the CDR3 reads TGTGCCAGCAGCTTTACTAGGGCGAATGAGCAGTTCTTC. Encoded protein: CASSFTRANEQFF.

This clone was found a few times. The genes are TRBV13 and TRBJ2-7; 15 bases agree with TRBD2. CDR1 is PRHDT and CDR2 is FYEKMQ in the germline V gene (reference sequence). V lost 3 bases to trimming and J lost 2 bases; unmatched junction nucleotides: 11. This CDR3 is 19 amino acids long. The DNA for the CDR3 is TGTGCCAGCAGCTTCGGAGGACTAGCGGGAGGGCCTTACCCCTACGAGCAGTACTTC. It encodes CASSFGGLAGGPYPYEQYF.

V usage is TRBV6-5 and J usage is TRBJ2-3, with 9 bases that match TRBD2. The length of the CDR3 is 14 residues. Germline V lookup: CDR1 MNHEY, CDR2 SVGAGI. Trimming cost V 1 base and J 12 bases; bases outside gene matches: 8. The CDR3 reads CASSYLRTSVGQYF. CDR3 DNA sequence: TGTGCCAGCAGTTACTTAAGGACTAGCGTTGGTCAGTATTTT.

The chain has TRBV5-6 and TRBJ2-4; D gene uncertain. Germline V gives CDR1 SGHDT, CDR2 YYEEEE. V was clipped by 5 bases and J by 1 base, with 16 bases between them. The CDR3 runs 16 residues. CDR3 loop: CASSAPHKHAKNIQYF. CDR3 DNA: TGTGCCAGCAGTGCCCCCCACAAGCACGCCAAAAACATTCAGTACTTC.

CDR3 amino acids: CASRRTANTEAFF. The CDR3 DNA follows: TGTGCCAGCAGGAGGACAGCGAACACTGAAGCTTTCTTT. J is TRBJ1-1 and V is TRBV7-3; maybe TRBD1 (6 bases). Germline loops: CDR1 SGHTA, CDR2 FQGTGA. The CDR3 is 13 amino acids. Trimming took off 6 bases at V and 1 base at J, with 9 bases between the two ends.

This chain links TRBV7-2 with TRBJ1-1; TRBD1 agrees at 8 bases. The J segment lost 2 bases and the V segment lost 4 bases, leaving 6 bases of the junction unmatched. The V gene's germline CDR1 is SGHTA and CDR2 FQGNSA. There are 15 residues in the CDR3. The CDR3: CASSSRTGTNTEAFF. For the CDR3, the DNA is TGTGCCAGCAGCTCCCGGACAGGGACTAACACTGAAGCTTTCTTT.

The chain links TRBV5-1 to TRBJ2-7; 9 bases are shared with TRBD2. Germline V gene data show CDR1 as SGHRS and CDR2 as YFSETQ. CDR3 length: 16 residues. J was trimmed by 1 base and V by 2 bases; bases with no gene match: 7. In DNA, the CDR3 is TGCGCCAGCAGCTTCCTCCCTAGCGGGGTTTCCTACGAGCAGTACTTC. It is translated as CASSFLPSGVSYEQYF.

V is TRBV9 and J is TRBJ2-1, with D hard to call. Per the germline V gene, CDR1 is SGDLS and CDR2 is YYNGEE. V gave up 0 bases and J gave up 1 base, with 14 bases separating them. The CDR3 spans 17 residues. The CDR3 here is CASSVAVGQSSYNEQFF. CDR3 bases: TGTGCCAGCAGCGTAGCTGTAGGGCAGTCATCCTACAATGAGCAGTTCTTC.

The genes are TRBV13 and TRBJ2-7, with 13 bases identical to TRBD2. J lost 3 bases, V lost 5 bases, and 4 bases had no gene match. There are 15 residues in the CDR3. Germline V gene lookup returns CDR1 PRHDT and CDR2 FYEKMQ (reference sequence). The CDR3 coding sequence is TGTGCCAGCAGCACCCGGACTAGCGGGAGCTACGAGCAGTACTTC. The encoded protein is CASSTRTSGSYEQYF.

This clone occurred once. A read error may account for a junction end that differs from germline. The V and J genes are TRBV7-3 and TRBJ2-3, with D tentatively TRBD2 (6 bases). The CDR3 runs 13 residues. Germline V gives CDR1 SGHTA, CDR2 FQGTGA. The CDR3 spells CASSLTGADTQYF. In DNA, the CDR3 is TGTGCCAGCAGCCTAACGGGGGCAGATACGCAGTATTTT.

This chain links TRBV6-5 with TRBJ2-7; D possibly uses TRBD1 or TRBD2 (6 bases each). From germline, CDR1 is MNHEY and CDR2 SVGAGI. The CDR3 runs to 13 residues. V was pared by 4 bases and J by 4 bases, with 11 bases between. The CDR3 here is CASSSQGGYEQYF. In DNA, the CDR3 is TGTGCCAGCAGTTCGCAAGGGGGGTACGAGCAGTACTTC.

V and J are TRBV15 and TRBJ2-2; 8 nucleotides align to TRBD2. From germline, CDR1 is LNHNV and CDR2 YYDKDF (reference sequence). V lost 5 bases, J lost 1 base, and 12 bases stayed unmatched. The CDR3 runs 18 residues. DNA for the CDR3: TGTGCCACCAGCCCTAGTCCCCCCGGGGGGGGGAACACCGGGGAGCTGTTTTTT. It yields the protein CATSPSPPGGGNTGELFF.

The CDR3 loop reads CASSVGYGYTF. The DNA for the CDR3 is TGTGCCAGCAGTGTAGGCTATGGCTACACCTTC. This chain links TRBV6-1 with TRBJ1-2; D unclear. The CDR3 totals 11 residues. The germline gives CDR1 MNHNS, CDR2 SASEGT. Trimming pared 4 bases from V and 4 bases from J, leaving 4 bases between.

The count of this clone is one. The V and J genes are TRBV30 and TRBJ1-4, with TRBD1 matching 8 bases. Losses at the gene ends were 5 bases for V and 10 bases for J; bases not matched to a gene: 12. The CDR3 covers 14 residues. Germline CDR1 GTSNPN, CDR2 SVGIG (reference sequence). Written as DNA, the CDR3 is TGTGCCTGGGGCGCCGGGACAGGCGCAGGAAAACTGTTTTTT. Amino acid sequence: CAWGAGTGAGKLFF.

The J gene is TRBJ2-1, the V gene TRBV2, with TRBD2 as a possible D gene (6 bases). From germline, CDR1 is SNHLY and CDR2 FYNNEI. The CDR3 totals 14 residues. The V and J ends lost 7 bases and 6 bases respectively, with 16 bases between them. The CDR3 reads CASTLTRFTNEQFF. CDR3 sequence (DNA): TGTGCCAGCACTCTGACTAGATTCACCAATGAGCAGTTCTTC.

V usage is TRBV7-9 and J usage is TRBJ2-7; 7 nucleotides align to TRBD2. Unmatched junction bases numbered 18, after V lost 5 bases and J lost 5 bases. This CDR3 spans 17 amino acids. The V gene's germline CDR1 is SEHNR and CDR2 FQNEAQ (reference sequence). The CDR3 is CASSILEVDYRGDEQYF. The CDR3 DNA reads as TGTGCCAGCAGCATCTTAGAAGTGGACTATCGGGGGGACGAGCAGTACTTC. The variable domain in full, completed from reference TRBV7-9 and TRBJ2-7, reads DTGVSQNPRHKITKRGQNVTFRCDPISEHNRLYWYRQTLGQGPEFLTYFQNEAQLEKSRLLSDRFSAERPKGSFSTLEIQRTEQGDSAMYLCASSILEVDYRGDEQYFGPGTRLTVT.

The V gene is TRBV5-5, the J gene TRBJ2-5; D unclear. CDR1 is SGHKS and CDR2 is YYEKEE in the germline V gene (reference sequence). CDR3 size: 14 residues. The V gene lost 6 bases and the J gene lost 5 bases, with 17 bases spanning the gap. CDR3 coding DNA: TGTGCCAGCAACCTGGGTGGGGTCGGGGAGACCCAGTACTTC. Protein: CASNLGGVGETQYF.

This chain links TRBV10-1 with TRBJ2-2, with 8 bases identical to TRBD1. Germline assignment: CDR1 WNHNN and CDR2 SYGVQD (reference sequence). This CDR3 spans 14 amino acids. The junction had 7 bases not matched to a gene; V was cut back by 6 bases and J by 7 bases. For the CDR3, the DNA is TGCGCCAGCAGGGCGGGACAGGCGATCGGGGAGCTGTTTTTT. It translates to CASRAGQAIGELFF.

The chain carries TRBV13 and TRBJ2-5; 8 bases match TRBD2. The CDR3 runs to 15 residues. J was trimmed by 4 bases and V by 0 bases; bases with no gene match: 4. Germline V gene sequence: CDR1 PRHDT, CDR2 FYEKMQ (reference sequence). CDR3 in amino acids: CASSLGAGGVETQYF. In nucleotides, the CDR3 is TGTGCCAGCAGCTTAGGCGCCGGGGGGGTAGAGACCCAGTACTTC. The variable domain in full, with the rest retrieved from reference TRBV13 and TRBJ2-5, is AAGVIQSPRHLIKEKRETATLKCYPIPRHDTVYWYQQGPGQDPQFLISFYEKMQSDKGSIPDRFSAQQFSDYHSELNMSSLELGDSALYFCASSLGAGGVETQYFGPGTRLLVL.

The genes are TRBV19 and TRBJ2-1, with 12 bases aligning to TRBD1. This CDR3 has 14 amino acids. Germline lookup yields CDR1 LNHDA and CDR2 SQIVND (reference sequence). Trimming removed 5 bases from V and 14 bases from J; junction bases left unmatched: 10. This CDR3 is CASSVPGQGAKKFF. The CDR3 region has the DNA TGTGCCAGTAGTGTTCCGGGACAGGGGGCGAAAAAGTTCTTC.

This chain connects TRBV4-1 to TRBJ1-2; unclear D gene. Germline values: CDR1 MGHRA, CDR2 YSYEKL. V was trimmed by 1 base and J by 2 bases, leaving 20 bases between them. The CDR3 contains 18 residues. CDR3 sequence reads: CASSQGVIGNRLNYGYTF. CDR3 coding DNA: TGCGCCAGCAGCCAAGGGGTCATAGGGAACAGATTAAACTATGGCTACACCTTC.